Reported below is one T cell receptor beta chain. The antigen is undetermined. The germline V and J ends were trimmed by 2 bases and 0 bases, with 13 bases remaining between them. Germline values: CDR1 SQVTM, CDR2 ANQGSEA. The CDR3 is made up of 15 amino acids. Assay used: immunoSEQ multiplex PCR; TCRdb lists only in-frame clones, some missing. The sample has tens of thousands of clones, 80% to 90% seen once. This entry is derived from a study of OX40 agonist ivuxolimab in advanced cancers. As for the study in general: Ivuxolimab, an antibody acting as an agonist of OX40 (CD134), was used to treat patients. In this trial design, patients received ivuxolimab intravenously at 0.01 to 10 mg/kg every 2 weeks.

Study conclusions and caveats: Compared with CD4+, CD8+ T cells on average had more expanded clones.

The receptor was isolated from an adult with an advanced solid tumor such as melanoma, head and neck, liver or kidney cancer. This chain connects TRBV29-1 to TRBJ1-2, with TRBD1 as a possible D gene (6 bases). This specimen was CD4+ or CD8+ T cells sorted from blood, taken in a trial of the OX40 agonist ivuxolimab. The CDR3 nucleotides are TGCAGCGTTGAATGGCCAGGGGTTACTAACTATGGCTACACCTTC. It specifies CSVEWPGVTNYGYTF.